These T cell receptor beta chains were read from a single sample in a study of PD-1 blockade in classical Hodgkin lymphoma. Some clones are missing from TCRdb's copy, which holds only in-frame ones; the method was immunoSEQ multiplex PCR. Among about 98,000 clones listed, approximately 92% were seen once. This specimen was peripheral blood mononuclear cells (PBMCs), taken at baseline. These receptors were taken from a human donor with classical Hodgkin lymphoma. CDR3s include the opening cysteine and the closing phenylalanine or tryptophan. Fields, in order: D gene, J gene, V gene, clone size, CDR3 length, CDR3 protein, CDR3 DNA. A D gene is named only where the DNA matches it firmly. A clone size is listed for some rows: how often the clone was seen (once, few, many), or a class if it is expanded.

. TRBJ2-5 TRBV19 . 13 CASSIRQRETQYF TGTGCCAGTAGTATACGACAGAGAGAGACCCAGTACTTC
TRBD1 TRBJ1-2 TRBV6-6 . 16 CASSTRGDRGNYGYTF TGTGCCAGCAGTACACGGGGGGACAGGGGTAACTATGGCTACACCTTC
. TRBJ1-3 TRBV5-1 . 16 CASSYGGEGAGNTIYF TGCGCCAGCAGCTACGGGGGAGAGGGCGCTGGAAACACCATATATTTT
TRBD1 TRBJ2-4 TRBV5-4 . 15 CASSSLRQGAAFQYF TGTGCCAGCAGCTCGCTACGACAGGGCGCTGCATTTCAGTACTTC
TRBD1 TRBJ1-2 TRBV5-4 . 14 CATESDRGNYGYTF TGTGCCACCGAGAGCGACAGGGGGAACTATGGCTACACCTTC
. TRBJ1-3 TRBV10-2 . 13 CASRESSGNTIYF TGCGCCAGCAGAGAGAGCTCTGGAAACACCATATATTTT
TRBD1 TRBJ2-1 TRBV12-5 once 12 CASGPHRGEQFF TGTGCTAGTGGTCCTCACAGGGGTGAGCAGTTCTTC
. TRBJ1-3 TRBV28 . 12 CASSLQGSTIYF TGTGCCAGCAGTTTACAGGGGAGCACCATATATTTT
. TRBJ1-2 TRBV27 . 14 CASSTNPGRNGYTF TGTGCCAGCAGTACAAACCCGGGTAGGAATGGCTACACCTTC
TRBD1 TRBJ1-2 TRBV27 . 14 CASKTPGQNYGYTF TGTGCCAGCAAAACGCCGGGACAGAACTATGGCTACACCTTC
. TRBJ2-3 TRBV5-4 . 13 CASSLIHFDTQYF TGTGCCAGCAGCTTGATCCACTTCGATACGCAGTATTTT
TRBD1 TRBJ2-2 TRBV27 . 13 CASSLRGGRELFF TGTGCCAGCAGTTTAAGAGGGGGCCGGGAGCTGTTTTTT
. TRBJ1-2 TRBV6-1 . 12 CAGREGDYGYTF TGTGCCGGTAGGGAGGGGGACTATGGCTACACCTTC
TRBD2 TRBJ2-5 TRBV6-6 once 15 CAGRLAGWGQETQYF TGTGCCGGCCGACTAGCGGGGTGGGGACAAGAGACCCAGTACTTC
. TRBJ1-1 TRBV5-4 . 15 CASSSKGATNTEAFF TGTGCCAGCAGCTCCAAAGGGGCCACCAACACTGAAGCTTTCTTT
TRBD2 TRBJ2-7 TRBV5-1 . 16 CASSSGASGRFSEQYF TGCGCCAGCAGCTCGGGCGCTAGCGGGAGGTTTTCAGAGCAGTACTTC
. TRBJ2-5 TRBV2 . 10 CASSGGRQYF TGTGCCAGCAGTGGGGGGAGGCAGTACTTC
TRBD2 TRBJ2-5 TRBV9 once 19 CASSVGHPTSRTYQETQYF TGTGCCAGCAGCGTAGGGCACCCGACTAGCAGGACGTACCAAGAGACCCAGTACTTC
. TRBJ2-1 TRBV28 . 11 CASSRPNEQFF TGTGCCAGCAGCCGTCCAAATGAGCAGTTCTTC
TRBD1 TRBJ1-4 TRBV5-8 . 15 CASSIWTGREEKLFF TGTGCCAGCAGCATTTGGACAGGGCGCGAGGAAAAACTGTTTTTT
. TRBJ2-1 TRBV30 . 11 CAWGRGNEQFF TGTGCCTGGGGGAGAGGGAATGAGCAGTTCTTC
. TRBJ2-1 TRBV10-2 . 13 CASSGVVSGEQFF TGCGCCAGCAGTGGGGTTGTGAGCGGTGAGCAGTTCTTC
TRBD1 TRBJ2-2 TRBV10-2 . 17 CASSEWATGWDTGELFF TGCGCCAGCAGTGAGTGGGCGACAGGGTGGGACACCGGGGAGCTGTTTTTT
TRBD2 TRBJ2-2 TRBV7-9 once 16 CASSNGLAGRTGELFF TGTGCCAGCAGCAACGGACTAGCGGGAAGGACCGGGGAGCTGTTTTTT
. TRBJ2-5 TRBV7-9 . 14 CAGSSFLGLETQYF TGTGCCGGCAGCTCTTTTTTAGGATTAGAGACCCAGTACTTC
. TRBJ1-5 TRBV2 once 12 CASSGGQQPQHF TGTGCCAGCAGTGGGGGCCAACAGCCCCAGCATTTT
TRBD2 TRBJ2-7 TRBV9 . 14 CASNQREKRYEQYF TGTGCCAGCAACCAGCGGGAGAAACGGTACGAGCAGTACTTC
TRBD2 TRBJ2-7 TRBV7-2 . 15 CASSRRTSGPYEQYF TGTGCCAGCAGCCGAAGGACTAGCGGACCCTACGAGCAGTACTTC
. TRBJ2-6 TRBV11-2 . 18 CASSLSRGSLSGANVLTF TGTGCCAGCAGCTTATCCCGGGGGAGTCTCTCTGGGGCCAACGTCCTGACTTTC
. TRBJ2-3 TRBV6-1 once 14 CASIPRSDTDTQYF TGTGCCAGCATTCCGCGGAGCGACACAGATACGCAGTATTTT
. TRBJ1-2 TRBV7-2 . 14 CASSLVGSNYGYTF TGTGCCAGCAGCTTAGTCGGGAGTAACTATGGCTACACCTTC
. TRBJ1-2 TRBV7-9 . 13 CASSPLLKYDYTF TGTGCCAGCAGCCCACTACTCAAGTACGACTACACCTTC
TRBD2 TRBJ2-3 TRBV19 . 18 CASSIPTGLAGDTDTQYF TGTGCCAGTAGTATCCCCACAGGACTAGCGGGTGATACAGATACGCAGTATTTT
. TRBJ1-2 TRBV5-1 . 17 CASSSSGEPRRSYGYTF TGCGCCAGCAGCAGTTCCGGGGAACCGCGAAGAAGCTATGGCTACACCTTC